The sequence of this T cell receptor (beta chain) was determined in a study of blood T cells in healthy people across ages. Study-level points and caveats: Diversity was higher, and naive CD4+ cells more numerous, in long-lived donors than in aged donors.

With a J-beta primer mix and a sample-barcoded 5' primer, a second PCR ran about 7 to 11 cycles. TCRdb reprocessed the 5' RACE reads with MiXCR, giving one entry per CDR3 protein. The sample includes about 1.4 million distinct CDR3 sequences, approximately 59% of them seen just once. As to this clonotype: Its matching antigen is unknown.

V was shortened by 5 bases and J by 0 bases, with 20 bases between the two germline ends. This CDR3 comprises 17 residues. Total RNA was isolated from each sample in quantities of at least 5.5 micrograms. The receptor was isolated from a young man in good health. The V call is TRBV12-3 or TRBV12-4, the J call TRBJ2-7; tentatively, D is TRBD1 or TRBD2 (5 bases each). Material: blood. CDR3 protein: CASSPGTVKLTSYEQYF. The DNA for the CDR3 is TGTGCCAGCAGTCCGGGGACGGTAAAACTCACCTCCTACGAGCAGTACTTC.